This is a list of T cell receptor beta chains from one sample in a study of Tregs in tolerant kidney transplant recipients. TCRdb's copy holds only in-frame clones and misses some; the assay was immunoSEQ multiplex PCR. Of more than 70,000 clones in the sample, 90% to 95% were seen once. The sequencing here drew on CD4+ T cells from blood (PBMCs), taken 24 months after the transplant. These receptors were taken from a human patient who received a combined kidney and bone marrow transplant. Some T cells may be the graft donor's. The CDR3 runs from the conserved cysteine through the conserved F or W. Each record gives: V gene, J gene, D gene, clone size, CDR3 DNA, CDR3 protein. D genes are given only for firm matches. Clone sizes are given selectively: once, few, many, or a class where the clone is expanded.

TRBV9,TRBJ2-1,TRBD2,.,TGTGCCAGCAGCACGGGACTAGCGGGAGCCTACAATGAGCAGTTCTTC,CASSTGLAGAYNEQFF
TRBV29-1,TRBJ1-2,.,.,TGCAGCGTTGACAGGGGCTATATTAACTATGGCTACACCTTC,CSVDRGYINYGYTF
TRBV29-1,TRBJ2-3,.,.,TGCAGCGTTGGGCGGGGCTATATGATTTCAGATACGCAGTATTTT,CSVGRGYMISDTQYF
TRBV2,TRBJ2-1,.,.,TGTGCCAGCACCAAAGAGGGGGCCTACAATGAGCAGTTCTTC,CASTKEGAYNEQFF
TRBV6-6,TRBJ2-3,.,.,TGTGCCAGCAGTTGGCACAGGGAAGCAGATACGCAGTATTTT,CASSWHREADTQYF
TRBV18,TRBJ2-6,.,few,TGTGCCAGCTCACCAGAACAGGCGGGGGCCAACGTCCTGACTTTC,CASSPEQAGANVLTF
TRBV20-1,TRBJ2-3,.,.,TGCAGTGCTGGTACTTACGATACGCAGTATTTT,CSAGTYDTQYF
TRBV19,TRBJ2-7,.,.,TGTGCCAGTAGTATAGATTACGGTTCCTACGAGCAGTACTTC,CASSIDYGSYEQYF
TRBV6-4,TRBJ1-2,.,.,TGTGCCAGCAGTGACGGTAACAGGGCTTCTGGCTACACCTTC,CASSDGNRASGYTF
TRBV11-3,TRBJ1-3,.,.,TGTGCCAGCAGTACAGGGTCCGGAAACACCATATATTTT,CASSTGSGNTIYF
TRBV5-6,TRBJ2-5,TRBD2,.,TGTGCCAGCAGCTTGCTTAGCGGGAGTCTTATGGAGACCCAGTACTTC,CASSLLSGSLMETQYF
TRBV29-1,TRBJ2-3,TRBD1,.,TGCAGCGTGCGTCGACAGGGGACAGATACGCAGTATTTT,CSVRRQGTDTQYF
TRBV4-2,TRBJ2-7,.,.,TGTGCCAGCAGCCAGGGCAGGACGGGGGAGCAGTACTTC,CASSQGRTGEQYF
TRBV2,TRBJ1-2,.,few,TGTGCCAGCAGGGGACAATCTGGGTATGGCTACACCTTC,CASRGQSGYGYTF
TRBV4-1,TRBJ1-2,.,.,TGCGCCAGCAGCCCTCTCAATGGCAACTATGGCTACACCTTC,CASSPLNGNYGYTF
TRBV7-9,TRBJ2-1,.,.,TGTGCCAGCAGCTCCCCCGTCCTCAATGAGCAGTTCTTC,CASSSPVLNEQFF
TRBV4-3,TRBJ2-1,TRBD2,.,TGCGCCAGCAGCCAAGATCCAGGACTAGCGATTGAGCAGTTCTTC,CASSQDPGLAIEQFF
TRBV5-1,TRBJ2-6,TRBD2,.,TGCGCCAGCAGTCTGCGGGGGAGGGCAGGGGCCAACGTCCTGACTTTC,CASSLRGRAGANVLTF
TRBV6-5,TRBJ1-1,.,.,TGTGCCAGCAGTTACTCGATGAGGGTTGACACTGAAGCTTTCTTT,CASSYSMRVDTEAFF
TRBV7-9,TRBJ2-3,TRBD1,.,TGTGCCAGCAGCTTAGCTTTGGGACAGGCACACACAGATACGCAGTATTTT,CASSLALGQAHTDTQYF
TRBV7-3,TRBJ2-1,TRBD2,.,TGTGCCAGCAGCACCCCTTCGGCAGGGGCTAGCGGGGGGTTCAACAATGAGCAGTTCTTC,CASSTPSAGASGGFNNEQFF
TRBV19,TRBJ1-2,.,.,TGTGCCAGTAGTATGAGTTTTAACTATGGCTACACCTTC,CASSMSFNYGYTF
TRBV28,TRBJ1-5,TRBD1,.,TGTGCCAGCAGTTTAGCCGGGACAGGGAGCCATCAGCCCCAGCATTTT,CASSLAGTGSHQPQHF
TRBV19,TRBJ2-1,TRBD1,once,TGTGCCAGTAGCCCGGACAGGGATAATTTCAATGAGCAGTTCTTC,CASSPDRDNFNEQFF
TRBV9,TRBJ1-2,.,.,TGTGCCAGCAGCGTAGGTCCTCCCCCCCCCTTC,CASSVGPPPPF
TRBV21-1,TRBJ2-7,.,.,TGTGCCGGACCCTGGGGGACAGGGGGCAACGAGCAGTACTTC,CAGPWGTGGNEQYF
TRBV7-7,TRBJ2-7,.,.,TGTGCCAGCAGCTTAGCCCGGGACACCTACGAGCAGTACTTC,CASSLARDTYEQYF
TRBV11-2,TRBJ1-3,.,.,TGTGCCAGCAGCTTAGGCGGTTTCGGGGGAAACACCATATATTTT,CASSLGGFGGNTIYF
TRBV9,TRBJ2-6,.,.,TGTGCCAGCAGCATTCTCGGGGGATCGGGGGCCAACGTCCTGACTTTC,CASSILGGSGANVLTF
TRBV2,TRBJ1-1,.,.,TGTGCCAGCGAATTACAGGTTAGGAACACTGAAGCTTTCTTT,CASELQVRNTEAFF
TRBV18,TRBJ1-2,TRBD1,.,TGTGCCAGCTCACCAGTTTCGACAGGGGGCAGTGATGGCTACACCTTC,CASSPVSTGGSDGYTF
TRBV2,TRBJ2-1,TRBD2,.,TGTGCCAGCCACGGACTAGCGGGGGGGCTTGAGCAGTTCTTC,CASHGLAGGLEQFF
TRBV18,TRBJ2-7,TRBD1,once,TGTGCCAGCTCACTGCCGACAGGGGGCGAGCAGTACTTC,CASSLPTGGEQYF
TRBV14,TRBJ2-2,.,.,TGTGCCAGCAGCCCCCTCCTCGGGGAGCTGTTTTTT,CASSPLLGELFF
TRBV4-1,TRBJ1-5,.,.,TGCGCCAGCAGCCAAGGCGTAGGACGGGGAAATCAGCCCCAGCATTTT,CASSQGVGRGNQPQHF
TRBV19,TRBJ1-1,TRBD1,.,TGTGCCAGTAACACAGGGGGAGGGGTCACTGAAGCTTTCTTT,CASNTGGGVTEAFF
TRBV9,TRBJ2-3,.,.,TGTGCCAGCAGCCCGACTAGGGGTACGCAGTATTTT,CASSPTRGTQYF
TRBV18,TRBJ1-5,.,.,TGTGCCAGCTCTCCAGCCCCGGTTTCGAGCAATCAGCCCCAGCATTTT,CASSPAPVSSNQPQHF
TRBV4-2,TRBJ2-3,.,.,TGTGCCAGCAGCCAAGATCTTGTTCCAGATACGCAGTATTTT,CASSQDLVPDTQYF
TRBV20-1,TRBJ1-4,.,.,TGCAGTGCCTTCAATGAAAAACTGTTTTTT,CSAFNEKLFF
TRBV11-3,TRBJ2-1,TRBD2,.,TGTGCCAGCAGCCGAGACGTAGCGGGAGTGTCCTACAATGAGCAGTTCTTC,CASSRDVAGVSYNEQFF
TRBV10-3,TRBJ1-1,.,.,TGTGCCATCAGTGAGTGCCGGGACTGTGAAGCTTTCTTT,CAISECRDCEAFF
TRBV29-1,TRBJ2-1,.,.,TGCAGCGTTGATACTTCCGGGAGTGGTTACAATGAGCAGTTCTTC,CSVDTSGSGYNEQFF
TRBV6-1,TRBJ2-7,.,.,TGTGCCAGCAGAGACGGACTAACTCACGACGAGCAGTACTTC,CASRDGLTHDEQYF
TRBV9,TRBJ1-6,.,.,TGTGCCAGCAGCCCCCAAGCACAGGGTCTATCTTCACCCCTCCACTTT,CASSPQAQGLSSPLHF
TRBV6-6,TRBJ1-2,TRBD1,.,TGTGCCAGCAGCTCACACCAAGGGACAGAGACCTATGGCTACACCTTC,CASSSHQGTETYGYTF
TRBV27,TRBJ1-1,TRBD1,few,TGTGCCAGCAGTTCCCCAGGGGGGCTGAACACTGAAGCTTTCTTT,CASSSPGGLNTEAFF
TRBV4-1,TRBJ2-5,.,once,TGCGCCAGCAGCCAAAGGGTACTAGCACAAGAGACCCAGTACTTC,CASSQRVLAQETQYF
TRBV4-3,TRBJ2-7,TRBD1,.,TGCGCCAGCAGCCAGGTTACAGGGGTTTACGAGCAGTACTTC,CASSQVTGVYEQYF
TRBV18,TRBJ1-4,TRBD1,.,TGTGCCAGCTCGCCCGACAGGGGGAATGAAAAACTGTTTTTT,CASSPDRGNEKLFF